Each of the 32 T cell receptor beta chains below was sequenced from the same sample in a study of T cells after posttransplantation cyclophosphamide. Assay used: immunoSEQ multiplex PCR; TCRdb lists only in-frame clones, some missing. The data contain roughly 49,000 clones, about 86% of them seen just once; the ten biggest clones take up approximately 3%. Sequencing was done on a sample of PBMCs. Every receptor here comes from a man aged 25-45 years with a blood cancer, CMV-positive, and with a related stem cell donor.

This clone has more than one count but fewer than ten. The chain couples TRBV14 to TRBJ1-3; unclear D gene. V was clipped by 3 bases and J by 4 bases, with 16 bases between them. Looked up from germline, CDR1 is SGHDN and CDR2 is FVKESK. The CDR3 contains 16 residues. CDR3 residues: CASSQTPGTTGNTIYF. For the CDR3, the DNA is TGTGCCAGCAGCCAGACCCCGGGTACTACGGGAAACACCATATATTTT.

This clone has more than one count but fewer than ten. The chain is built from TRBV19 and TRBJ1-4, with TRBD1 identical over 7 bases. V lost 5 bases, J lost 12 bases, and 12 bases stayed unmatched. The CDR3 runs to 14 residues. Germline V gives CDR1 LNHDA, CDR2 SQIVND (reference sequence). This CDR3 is CASSFQGEVKELFF. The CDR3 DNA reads TGTGCCAGTAGTTTTCAGGGGGAGGTCAAGGAACTGTTTTTT.

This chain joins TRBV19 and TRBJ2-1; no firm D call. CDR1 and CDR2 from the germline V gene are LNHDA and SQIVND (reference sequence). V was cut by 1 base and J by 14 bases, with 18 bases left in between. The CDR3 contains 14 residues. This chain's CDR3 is CASSIGPGYDPKFF. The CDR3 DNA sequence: TGTGCCAGTAGTATAGGTCCAGGCTACGACCCGAAGTTCTTC.

The CDR3 region is CASRKLAGDLPETQYF. For the CDR3, the DNA is TGTGCCAGCAGGAAACTAGCGGGAGACCTACCAGAGACCCAGTACTTC. V gene TRBV2 combines with J gene TRBJ2-5; TRBD2 matches at 11 bases. This CDR3 contains 16 residues. Germline assignment: CDR1 SNHLY and CDR2 FYNNEI. Unmatched junction bases numbered 10, after V lost 6 bases and J lost 4 bases.

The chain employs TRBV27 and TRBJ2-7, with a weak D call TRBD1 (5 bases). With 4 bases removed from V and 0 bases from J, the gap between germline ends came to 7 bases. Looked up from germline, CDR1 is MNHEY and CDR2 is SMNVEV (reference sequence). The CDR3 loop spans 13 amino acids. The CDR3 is CASSSDNSYEQYF. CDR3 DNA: TGTGCCAGCAGTTCGGACAACTCCTACGAGCAGTACTTC.

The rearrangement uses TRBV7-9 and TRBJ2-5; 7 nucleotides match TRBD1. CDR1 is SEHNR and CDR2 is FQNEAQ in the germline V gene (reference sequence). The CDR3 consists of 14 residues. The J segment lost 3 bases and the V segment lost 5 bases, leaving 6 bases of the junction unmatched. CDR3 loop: CASSPRDSKETQYF. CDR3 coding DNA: TGTGCCAGCAGCCCCCGGGACAGTAAAGAGACCCAGTACTTC.

The CDR3 sequence: CASSIAPSLRGGYTF. The DNA of the CDR3 is TGTGCCAGTAGTATAGCCCCGTCGCTCAGAGGCGGCTACACCTTC. The chain joins TRBV19 to TRBJ1-2; D remains ambiguous. CDR3 length: 15 amino acids. The V and J ends lost 1 base and 8 bases respectively, with 17 bases between them. Per germline, CDR1 LNHDA and CDR2 SQIVND (reference sequence).

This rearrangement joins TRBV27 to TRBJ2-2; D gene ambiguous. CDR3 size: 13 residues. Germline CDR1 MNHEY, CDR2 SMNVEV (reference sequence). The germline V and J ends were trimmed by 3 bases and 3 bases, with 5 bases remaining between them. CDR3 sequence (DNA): TGTGCCAGCAGTTTCGTCCACACCGGGGAGCTGTTTTTT. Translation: CASSFVHTGELFF.

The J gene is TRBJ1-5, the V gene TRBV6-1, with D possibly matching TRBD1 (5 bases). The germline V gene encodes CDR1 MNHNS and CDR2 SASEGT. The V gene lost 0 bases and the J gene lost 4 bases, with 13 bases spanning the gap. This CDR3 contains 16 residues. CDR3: CASSEAYRRGNQPQHF. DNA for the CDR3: TGTGCCAGCAGTGAAGCATACCGGCGGGGGAATCAGCCCCAGCATTTT.

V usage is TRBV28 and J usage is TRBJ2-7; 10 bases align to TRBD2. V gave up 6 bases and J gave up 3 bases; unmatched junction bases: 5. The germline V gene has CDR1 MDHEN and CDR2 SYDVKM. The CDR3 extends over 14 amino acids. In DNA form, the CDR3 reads TGTGCCAGCAGCGGGACTAGCGAAAACTACGAGCAGTACTTC. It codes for CASSGTSENYEQYF.

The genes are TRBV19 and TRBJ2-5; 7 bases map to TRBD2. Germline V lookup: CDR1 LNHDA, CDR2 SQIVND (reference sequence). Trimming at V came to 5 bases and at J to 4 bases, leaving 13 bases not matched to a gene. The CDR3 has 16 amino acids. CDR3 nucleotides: TGTGCCAGTAGTTTTAGAGCGACGGGGAGGGGAGAGACCCAGTACTTC. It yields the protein CASSFRATGRGETQYF.

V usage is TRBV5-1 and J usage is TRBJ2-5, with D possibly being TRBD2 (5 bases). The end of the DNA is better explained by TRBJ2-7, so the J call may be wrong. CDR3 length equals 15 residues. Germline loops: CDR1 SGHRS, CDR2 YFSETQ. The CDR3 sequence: CASSPDSLLTYEQYF. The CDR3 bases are TGCGCCAGCAGCCCGGACTCCTTACTTACCTACGAGCAGTACTTC.

The CDR3 loop reads CASGLRLYEQYF. Here the CDR3 DNA reads TGTGCCAGCGGCCTCAGACTCTACGAGCAGTACTTC. The rearrangement links TRBV28 to TRBJ2-7; unclear D gene. V was trimmed by 8 bases and J by 3 bases, leaving 11 bases between them. This CDR3 comprises 12 residues. CDR1 is MDHEN, CDR2 SYDVKM, per germline. The variable domain in full, with the rest retrieved from reference TRBV28 and TRBJ2-7, is DVKVTQSSRYLVKRTGEKVFLECVQDMDHENMFWYRQDPGLGLRLIYFSYDVKMKEKGDIPEGYSVSREKKERFSLILESASTNQTSMYLCASGLRLYEQYFGPGTRLTVT.

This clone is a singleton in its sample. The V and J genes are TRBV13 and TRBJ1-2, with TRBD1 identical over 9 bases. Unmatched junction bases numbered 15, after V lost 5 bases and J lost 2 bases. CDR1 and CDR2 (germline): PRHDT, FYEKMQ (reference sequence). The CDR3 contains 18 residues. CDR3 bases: TGTGCCAGCAGCCACCAACAGGGGGCAGCGATCTTGAACTATGGCTACACCTTC. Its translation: CASSHQQGAAILNYGYTF.

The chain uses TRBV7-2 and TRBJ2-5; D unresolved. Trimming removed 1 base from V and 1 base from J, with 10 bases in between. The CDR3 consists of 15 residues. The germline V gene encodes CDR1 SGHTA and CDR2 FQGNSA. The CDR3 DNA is TGTGCCAGCAGCTTAGGGCTCACGGGCCAAGAGACCCAGTACTTC. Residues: CASSLGLTGQETQYF.

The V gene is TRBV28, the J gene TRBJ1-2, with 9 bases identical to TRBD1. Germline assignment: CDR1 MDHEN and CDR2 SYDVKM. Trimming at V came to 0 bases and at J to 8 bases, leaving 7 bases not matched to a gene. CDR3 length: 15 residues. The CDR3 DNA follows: TGTGCCAGCAGTTTATGGGGGACAGGGTTGGAAGGCTACACCTTC. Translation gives CASSLWGTGLEGYTF.

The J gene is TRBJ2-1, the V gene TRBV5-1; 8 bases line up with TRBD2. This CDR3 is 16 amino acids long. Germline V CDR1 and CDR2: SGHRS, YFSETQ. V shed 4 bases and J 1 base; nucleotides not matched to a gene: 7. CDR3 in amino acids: CASSTTSGRSYNEQFF. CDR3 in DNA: TGCGCCAGCAGCACCACTAGCGGTCGTTCCTACAATGAGCAGTTCTTC.

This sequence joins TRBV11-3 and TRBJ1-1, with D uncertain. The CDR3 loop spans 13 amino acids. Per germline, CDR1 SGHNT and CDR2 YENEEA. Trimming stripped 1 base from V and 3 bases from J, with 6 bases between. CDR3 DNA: TGTGCCAGCAGCTTAGCCAGATACACTGAAGCTTTCTTT. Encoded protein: CASSLARYTEAFF.

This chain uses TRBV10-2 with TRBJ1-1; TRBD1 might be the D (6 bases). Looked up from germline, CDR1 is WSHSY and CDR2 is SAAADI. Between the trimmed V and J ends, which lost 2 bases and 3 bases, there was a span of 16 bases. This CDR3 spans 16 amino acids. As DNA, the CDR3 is TGCGCCAGCAGTGAGGTCGGCGGGGGGGGGCACACTGAAGCTTTCTTT. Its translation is CASSEVGGGGHTEAFF.

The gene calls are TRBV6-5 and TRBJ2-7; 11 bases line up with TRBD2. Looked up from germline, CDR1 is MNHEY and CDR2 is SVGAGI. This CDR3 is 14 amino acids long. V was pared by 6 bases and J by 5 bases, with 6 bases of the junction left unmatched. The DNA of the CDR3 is TGTGCCAGCAGCGATAGCGGGAGGGCGAACGAGCAGTACTTC. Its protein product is CASSDSGRANEQYF.

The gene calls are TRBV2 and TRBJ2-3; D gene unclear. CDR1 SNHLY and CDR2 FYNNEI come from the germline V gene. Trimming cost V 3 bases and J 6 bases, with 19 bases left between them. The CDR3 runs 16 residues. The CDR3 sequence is CASSDYSGSLSDTQYF. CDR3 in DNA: TGTGCCAGCAGTGACTACTCGGGTTCTTTGTCTGATACGCAGTATTTT.

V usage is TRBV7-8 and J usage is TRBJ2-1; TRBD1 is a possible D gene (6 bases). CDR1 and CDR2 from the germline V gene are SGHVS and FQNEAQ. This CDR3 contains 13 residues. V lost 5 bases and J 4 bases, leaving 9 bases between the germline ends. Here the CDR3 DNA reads TGTGCCAGCAGCCCACAGGGATACAATGAGCAGTTCTTC. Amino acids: CASSPQGYNEQFF. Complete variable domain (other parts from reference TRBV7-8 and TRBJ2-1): GAGVSQSPRYKVAKRGQDVALRCDPISGHVSLFWYQQALGQGPEFLTYFQNEAQLDKSGLPSDRFFAERPEGSVSTLKIQRTQQEDSAVYLCASSPQGYNEQFFGPGTRLTVL.

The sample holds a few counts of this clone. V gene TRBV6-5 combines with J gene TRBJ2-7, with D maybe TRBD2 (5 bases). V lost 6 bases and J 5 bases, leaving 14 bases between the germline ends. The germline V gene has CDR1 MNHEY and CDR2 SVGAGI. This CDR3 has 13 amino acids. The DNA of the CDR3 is TGTGCCAGCAGGTACGAGGGTTTGGACGAGCAGTACTTC. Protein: CASRYEGLDEQYF.

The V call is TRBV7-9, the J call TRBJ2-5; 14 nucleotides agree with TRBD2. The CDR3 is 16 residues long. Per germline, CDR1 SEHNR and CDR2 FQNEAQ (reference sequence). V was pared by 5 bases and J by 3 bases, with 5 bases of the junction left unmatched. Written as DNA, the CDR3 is TGTGCCAGCAGCCCAGGGGGACTAGCGGGAGAAGAGACCCAGTACTTC. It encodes CASSPGGLAGEETQYF.

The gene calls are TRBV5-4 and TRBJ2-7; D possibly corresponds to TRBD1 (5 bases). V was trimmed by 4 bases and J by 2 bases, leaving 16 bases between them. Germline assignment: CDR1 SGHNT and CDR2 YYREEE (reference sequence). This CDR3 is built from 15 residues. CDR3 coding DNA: TGTGCCAGCAGCGACGCTCAGGGCTCCCCCTACGAGCAGTACTTC. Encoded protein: CASSDAQGSPYEQYF.

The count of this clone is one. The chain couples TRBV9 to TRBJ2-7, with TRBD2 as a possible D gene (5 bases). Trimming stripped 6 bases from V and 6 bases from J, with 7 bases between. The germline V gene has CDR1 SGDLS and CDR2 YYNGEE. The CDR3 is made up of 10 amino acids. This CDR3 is CASTRGEQYF. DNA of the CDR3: TGTGCCAGCACCCGGGGCGAGCAGTACTTC.

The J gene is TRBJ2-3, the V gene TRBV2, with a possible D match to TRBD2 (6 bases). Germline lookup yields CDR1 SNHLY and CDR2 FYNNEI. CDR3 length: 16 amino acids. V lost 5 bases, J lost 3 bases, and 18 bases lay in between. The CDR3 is CASSRDSPLITDTQYF. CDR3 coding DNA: TGTGCCAGCAGTCGGGACTCTCCTTTAATAACAGATACGCAGTATTTT.

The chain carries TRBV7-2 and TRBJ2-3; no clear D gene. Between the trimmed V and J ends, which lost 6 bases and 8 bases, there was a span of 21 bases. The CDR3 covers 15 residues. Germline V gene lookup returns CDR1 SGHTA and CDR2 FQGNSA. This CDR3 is CASSSQLDGPSTQYF. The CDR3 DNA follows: TGTGCCAGCAGTTCCCAGCTTGATGGGCCAAGTACGCAGTATTTT.

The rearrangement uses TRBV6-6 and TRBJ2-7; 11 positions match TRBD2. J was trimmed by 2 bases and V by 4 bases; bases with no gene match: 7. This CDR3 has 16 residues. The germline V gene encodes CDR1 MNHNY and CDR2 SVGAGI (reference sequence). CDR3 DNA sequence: TGTGCCAGCAGTTCCTTAGCGGGAGGGAACCCCTACGAGCAGTACTTC. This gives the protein CASSSLAGGNPYEQYF.

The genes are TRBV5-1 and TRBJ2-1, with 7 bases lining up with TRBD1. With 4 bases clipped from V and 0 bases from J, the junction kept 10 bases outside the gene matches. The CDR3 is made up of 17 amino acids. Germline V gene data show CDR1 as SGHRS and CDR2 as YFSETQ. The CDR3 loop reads CASSPSAGGNSYNEQFF. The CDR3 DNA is TGCGCCAGCAGCCCCTCTGCAGGGGGAAACTCCTACAATGAGCAGTTCTTC.

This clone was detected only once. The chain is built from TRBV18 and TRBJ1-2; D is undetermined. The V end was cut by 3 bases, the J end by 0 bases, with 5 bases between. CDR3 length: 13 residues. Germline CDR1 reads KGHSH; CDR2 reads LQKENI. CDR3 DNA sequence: TGTGCCAGCTCACCGGGCGCTAACTATGGCTACACCTTC. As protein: CASSPGANYGYTF. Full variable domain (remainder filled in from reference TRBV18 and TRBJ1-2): NAGVMQNPRHLVRRRGQEARLRCSPMKGHSHVYWYRQLPEEGLKFMVYLQKENIIDESGMPKERFSAEFPKEGPSILRIQQVVRGDSAAYFCASSPGANYGYTFGSGTRLTVV.

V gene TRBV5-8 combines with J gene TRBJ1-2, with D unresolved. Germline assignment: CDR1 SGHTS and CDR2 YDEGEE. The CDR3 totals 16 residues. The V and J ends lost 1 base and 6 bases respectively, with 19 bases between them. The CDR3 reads CASSLSLLVDGNGYTF. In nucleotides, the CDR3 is TGTGCCAGCAGCTTGTCCCTGCTGGTGGACGGGAATGGCTACACCTTC.